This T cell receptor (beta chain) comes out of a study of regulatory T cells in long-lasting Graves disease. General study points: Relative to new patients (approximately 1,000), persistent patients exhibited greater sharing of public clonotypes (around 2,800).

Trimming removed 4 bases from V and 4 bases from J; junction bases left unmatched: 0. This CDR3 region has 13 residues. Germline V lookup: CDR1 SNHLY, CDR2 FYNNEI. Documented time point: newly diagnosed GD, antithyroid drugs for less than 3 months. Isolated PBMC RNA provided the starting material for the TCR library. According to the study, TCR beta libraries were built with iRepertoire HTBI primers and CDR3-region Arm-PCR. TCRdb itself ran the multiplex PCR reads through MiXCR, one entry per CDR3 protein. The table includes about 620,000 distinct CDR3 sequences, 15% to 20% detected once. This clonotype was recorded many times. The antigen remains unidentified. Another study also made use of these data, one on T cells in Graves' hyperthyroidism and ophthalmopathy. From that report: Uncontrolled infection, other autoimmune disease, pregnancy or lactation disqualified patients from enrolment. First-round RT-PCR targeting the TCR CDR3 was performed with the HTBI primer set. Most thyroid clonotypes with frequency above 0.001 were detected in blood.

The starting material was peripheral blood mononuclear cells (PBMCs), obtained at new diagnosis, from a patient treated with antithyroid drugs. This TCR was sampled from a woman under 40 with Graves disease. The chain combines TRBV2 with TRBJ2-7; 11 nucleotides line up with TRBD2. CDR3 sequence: CASSGLAGYEQYF. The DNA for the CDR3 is TGTGCCAGCAGTGGACTAGCGGGGTACGAGCAGTACTTC.